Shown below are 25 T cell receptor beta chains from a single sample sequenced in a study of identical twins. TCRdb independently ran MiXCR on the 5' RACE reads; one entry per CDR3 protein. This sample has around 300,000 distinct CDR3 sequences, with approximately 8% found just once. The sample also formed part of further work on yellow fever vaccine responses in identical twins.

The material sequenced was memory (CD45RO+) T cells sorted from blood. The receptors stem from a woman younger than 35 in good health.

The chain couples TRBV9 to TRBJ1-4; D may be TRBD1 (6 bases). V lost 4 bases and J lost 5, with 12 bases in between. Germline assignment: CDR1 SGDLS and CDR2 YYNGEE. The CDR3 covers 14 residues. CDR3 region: CASSRGTDNEKLFF. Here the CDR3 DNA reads TGTGCCAGCAGCAGGGGGACCGACAATGAAAAACTGTTTTTT.

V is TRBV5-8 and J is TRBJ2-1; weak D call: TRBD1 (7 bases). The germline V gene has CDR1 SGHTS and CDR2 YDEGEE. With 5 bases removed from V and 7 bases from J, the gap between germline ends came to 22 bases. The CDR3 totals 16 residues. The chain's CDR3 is CASSKAGLTRGNEQFF. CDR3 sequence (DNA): TGTGCCAGCAGTAAGGCGGGACTCACCAGGGGGAATGAGCAGTTCTTC.

CDR3 DNA: TGTGCCAGCAGCCCACGGCGGGGGGGTAATGAGCAGTTCTTC. Its protein product is CASSPRRGGNEQFF. The chain recombines TRBV7-8 with TRBJ2-1; TRBD2 agrees at 9 bases. CDR1 is SGHVS and CDR2 is FQNEAQ in the germline V gene. The J segment lost 7 bases and the V segment lost 5 bases, leaving 6 bases of the junction unmatched. CDR3 length equals 14 residues.

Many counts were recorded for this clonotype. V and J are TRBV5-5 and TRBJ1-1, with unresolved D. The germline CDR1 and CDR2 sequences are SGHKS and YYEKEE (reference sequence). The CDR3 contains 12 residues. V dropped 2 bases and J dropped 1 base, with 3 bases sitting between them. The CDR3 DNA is TGTGCCAGCAGCTTAACGAACACTGAAGCTTTCTTT. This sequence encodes CASSLTNTEAFF.

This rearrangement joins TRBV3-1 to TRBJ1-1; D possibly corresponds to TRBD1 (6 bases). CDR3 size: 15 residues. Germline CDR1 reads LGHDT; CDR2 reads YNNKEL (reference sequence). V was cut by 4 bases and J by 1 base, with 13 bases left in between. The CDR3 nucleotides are TGTGCCAGCAGCCGCATCGTGGGACAGAACACTGAAGCTTTCTTT. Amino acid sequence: CASSRIVGQNTEAFF.

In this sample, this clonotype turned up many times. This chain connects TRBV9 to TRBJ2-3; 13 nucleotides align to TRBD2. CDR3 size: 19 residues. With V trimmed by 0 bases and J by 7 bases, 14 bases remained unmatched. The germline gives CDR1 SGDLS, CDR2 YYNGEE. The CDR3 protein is CASSVAPRGLLAGGHTQYF. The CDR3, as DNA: TGTGCCAGCAGCGTAGCCCCCCGCGGCCTACTAGCGGGAGGGCATACGCAGTATTTT.

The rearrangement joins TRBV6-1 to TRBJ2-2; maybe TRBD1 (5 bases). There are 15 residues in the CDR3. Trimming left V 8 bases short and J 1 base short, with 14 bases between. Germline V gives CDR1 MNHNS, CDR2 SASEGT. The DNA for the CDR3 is TGTGCCAGCGGGTATGGACACGGGAACACCGGGGAGCTGTTTTTT. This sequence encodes CASGYGHGNTGELFF.

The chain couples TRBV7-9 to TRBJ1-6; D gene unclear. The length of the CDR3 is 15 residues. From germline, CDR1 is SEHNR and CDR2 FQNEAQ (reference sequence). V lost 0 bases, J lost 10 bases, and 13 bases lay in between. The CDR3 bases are TGTGCCAGCAGCTTAGCTACAAGATTAAGGTCACCCCTCCACTTT. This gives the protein CASSLATRLRSPLHF.

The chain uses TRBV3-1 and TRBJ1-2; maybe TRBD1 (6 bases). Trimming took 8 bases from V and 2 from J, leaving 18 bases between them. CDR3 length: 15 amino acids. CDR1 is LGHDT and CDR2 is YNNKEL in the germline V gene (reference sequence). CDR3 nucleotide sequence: TGTGCCAGCGCTGGCCACAGGGAGATAAACTATGGCTACACCTTC. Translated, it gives CASAGHREINYGYTF.

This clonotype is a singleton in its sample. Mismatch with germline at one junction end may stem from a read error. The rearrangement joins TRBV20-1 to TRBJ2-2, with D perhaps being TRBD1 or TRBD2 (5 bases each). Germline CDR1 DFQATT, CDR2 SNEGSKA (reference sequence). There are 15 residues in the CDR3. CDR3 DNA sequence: TGCAGTGCTAGGAAAGGGGTTGCGAACACCGGGGAGCTGATTTTT. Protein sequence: CSARKGVANTGELIF.

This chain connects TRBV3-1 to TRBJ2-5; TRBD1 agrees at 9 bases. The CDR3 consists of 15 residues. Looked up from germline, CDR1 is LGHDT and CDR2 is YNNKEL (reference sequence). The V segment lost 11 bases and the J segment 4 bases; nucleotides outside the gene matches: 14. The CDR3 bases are TGTGCCTGCACCCAGCTACAGGGGGCGGGAGAGACCCAGTACTTC. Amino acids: CACTQLQGAGETQYF.

CDR3 sequence: CASSFGATYNEQFF. The CDR3, as DNA: TGTGCCAGCAGTTTCGGGGCGACATACAATGAGCAGTTCTTC. The genes are TRBV7-9 and TRBJ2-1; D tentatively fits TRBD1 or TRBD2 (5 bases each). The V gene lost 6 bases and the J gene lost 4 bases, with 13 bases spanning the gap. The CDR3 contains 14 residues. CDR1 is SEHNR, CDR2 FQNEAQ, per germline (reference sequence).

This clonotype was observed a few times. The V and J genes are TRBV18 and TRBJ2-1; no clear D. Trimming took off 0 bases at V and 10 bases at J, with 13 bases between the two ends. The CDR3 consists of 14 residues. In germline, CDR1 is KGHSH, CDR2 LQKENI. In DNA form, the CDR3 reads TGTGCCAGCTCACCACCAAGCCCCTCTAGGGAGCAGTTCTTC. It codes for CASSPPSPSREQFF.

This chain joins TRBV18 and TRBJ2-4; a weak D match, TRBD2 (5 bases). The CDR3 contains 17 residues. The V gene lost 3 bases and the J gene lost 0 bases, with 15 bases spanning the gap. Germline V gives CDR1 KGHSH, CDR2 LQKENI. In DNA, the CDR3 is TGTGCCAGCTCACCGACGGACGGAGGTTTAGCCAAAAACATTCAGTACTTC. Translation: CASSPTDGGLAKNIQYF. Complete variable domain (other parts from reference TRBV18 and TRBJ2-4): NAGVMQNPRHLVRRRGQEARLRCSPMKGHSHVYWYRQLPEEGLKFMVYLQKENIIDESGMPKERFSAEFPKEGPSILRIQQVVRGDSAAYFCASSPTDGGLAKNIQYFGAGTRLSVL.

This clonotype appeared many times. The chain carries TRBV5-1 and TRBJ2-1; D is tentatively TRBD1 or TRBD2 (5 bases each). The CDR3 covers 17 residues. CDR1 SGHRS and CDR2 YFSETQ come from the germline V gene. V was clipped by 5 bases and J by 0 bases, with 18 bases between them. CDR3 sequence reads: CASRSNPGTSSYNEQFF. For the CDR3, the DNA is TGCGCCAGCAGATCTAACCCCGGGACCAGCTCCTACAATGAGCAGTTCTTC.

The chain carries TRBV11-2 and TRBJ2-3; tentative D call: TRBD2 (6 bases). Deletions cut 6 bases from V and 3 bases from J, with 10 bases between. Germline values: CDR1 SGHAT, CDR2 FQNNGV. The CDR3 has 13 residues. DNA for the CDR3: TGTGCCAGCAGGAGCGGGCTTACAGATACGCAGTATTTT. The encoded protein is CASRSGLTDTQYF.

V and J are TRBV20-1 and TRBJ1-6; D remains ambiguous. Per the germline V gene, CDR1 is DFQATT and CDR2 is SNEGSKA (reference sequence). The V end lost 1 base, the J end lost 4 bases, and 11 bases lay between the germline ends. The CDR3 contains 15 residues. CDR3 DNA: TGCAGTGCTAGAGGCCAAGGCTCTTATAATTCACCCCTCCACTTT. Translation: CSARGQGSYNSPLHF.

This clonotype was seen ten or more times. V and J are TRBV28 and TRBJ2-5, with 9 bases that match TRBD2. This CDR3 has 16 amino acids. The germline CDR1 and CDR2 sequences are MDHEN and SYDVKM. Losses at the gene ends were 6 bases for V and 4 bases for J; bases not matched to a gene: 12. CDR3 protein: CASSRTSGWTVETQYF. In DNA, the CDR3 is TGTGCCAGCAGCCGCACTAGCGGGTGGACCGTAGAGACCCAGTACTTC.

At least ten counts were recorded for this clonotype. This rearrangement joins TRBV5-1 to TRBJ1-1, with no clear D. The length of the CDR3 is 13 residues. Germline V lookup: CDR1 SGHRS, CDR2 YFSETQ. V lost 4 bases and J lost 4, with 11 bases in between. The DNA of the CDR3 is TGCGCCAGCAGCAAGGGAGCGGGCACTGAAGCTTTCTTT. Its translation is CASSKGAGTEAFF.

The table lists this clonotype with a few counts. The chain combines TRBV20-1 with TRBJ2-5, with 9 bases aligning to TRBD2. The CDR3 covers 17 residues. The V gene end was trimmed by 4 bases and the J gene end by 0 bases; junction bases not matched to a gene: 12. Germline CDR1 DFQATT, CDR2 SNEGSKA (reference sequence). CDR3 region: CSAIVAGGYQYQETQYF. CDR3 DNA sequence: TGCAGTGCTATCGTCGCGGGGGGGTACCAATACCAAGAGACCCAGTACTTC.

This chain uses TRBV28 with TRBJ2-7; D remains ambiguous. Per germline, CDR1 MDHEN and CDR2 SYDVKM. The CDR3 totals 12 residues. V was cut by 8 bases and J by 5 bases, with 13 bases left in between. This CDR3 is CASQENGDEQYF. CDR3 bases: TGTGCCAGCCAGGAGAATGGGGACGAGCAGTACTTC.

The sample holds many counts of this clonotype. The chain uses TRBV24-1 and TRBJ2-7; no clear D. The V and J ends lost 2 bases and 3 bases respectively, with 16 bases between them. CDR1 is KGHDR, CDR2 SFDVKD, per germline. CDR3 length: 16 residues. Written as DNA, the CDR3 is TGTGCCACCAGTGATTCGGGCAGGATTTGGGGCTACGAGCAGTACTTC. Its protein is CATSDSGRIWGYEQYF.

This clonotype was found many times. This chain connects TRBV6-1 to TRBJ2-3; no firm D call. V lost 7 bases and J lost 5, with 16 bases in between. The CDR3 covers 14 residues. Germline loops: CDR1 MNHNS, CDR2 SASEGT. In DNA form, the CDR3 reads TGTGCCAGCACCGACCGAGTTAGTGTAGATACGCAGTATTTT. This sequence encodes CASTDRVSVDTQYF.

Here the CDR3 reads CASSLTSGRAGNEQFF. The CDR3 DNA reads as TGCGCCAGCAGCCTCACAAGCGGGAGGGCCGGGAATGAGCAGTTCTTC. The chain links TRBV5-1 to TRBJ2-1; 10 nucleotides line up with TRBD2. This CDR3 contains 16 residues. CDR1 is SGHRS, CDR2 YFSETQ, per germline. J was trimmed by 7 bases and V by 4 bases; bases with no gene match: 11.

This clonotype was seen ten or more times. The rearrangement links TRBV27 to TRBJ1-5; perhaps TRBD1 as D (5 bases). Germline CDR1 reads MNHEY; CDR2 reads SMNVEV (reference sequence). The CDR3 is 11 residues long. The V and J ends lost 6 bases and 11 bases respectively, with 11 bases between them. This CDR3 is CASRGRGSQHF. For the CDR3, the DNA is TGTGCCAGCAGAGGTCGGGGGTCCCAGCATTTT.